These 28 T cell receptor beta chains share one sample of origin, sequenced in a study of beta chain features in type 1 diabetes. Study-wide points: The study found moderately but significantly shorter TCRB CDR3s in all four CD4+ subsets of Type 1 diabetes patients.

Their recognized antigens are unknown. The isolated RNA, all of it, was reverse transcribed, so expressed TCRB transcripts were what got sequenced. Sequenced by immunoSEQ multiplex PCR; TCRdb stores in-frame clones only, minus some. The profile shows 160,000 or so clones, roughly 60% of them singletons. Sequenced: naive CD4+ T cells from blood. All receptors come from a man aged 25-45 years with type 1 diabetes.

This clone was picked up one time. The chain links TRBV19 to TRBJ2-1, with no clear D. The germline V gene encodes CDR1 LNHDA and CDR2 SQIVND (reference sequence). The V end was cut by 5 bases, the J end by 5 bases, with 7 bases between. The CDR3 is 12 residues long. The chain's CDR3 is CASSPRHNEQFF. For the CDR3, the DNA is TGTGCCAGTAGTCCTAGGCACAATGAGCAGTTCTTC.

The chain is built from TRBV7-9 and TRBJ2-7; tentative D call: TRBD1 (5 bases). V lost 1 base and J lost 7, with 8 bases in between. The length of the CDR3 is 12 residues. In germline, CDR1 is SEHNR, CDR2 FQNEAQ (reference sequence). CDR3 region: CASSLEGEEQYF. The CDR3 DNA reads TGTGCCAGCAGCTTAGAAGGGGAAGAGCAGTACTTC.

The chain employs TRBV10-3 and TRBJ2-1; no definite D call. This CDR3 is 12 amino acids long. Deletions cut 4 bases from V and 6 bases from J, with 7 bases between. From germline, CDR1 is ENHRY and CDR2 SYGVKD. As DNA, the CDR3 is TGTGCCATCAGTGGCCAGAGCAATGAGCAGTTCTTC. Amino acids: CAISGQSNEQFF.

DNA of the CDR3: TGTGCCAGCAGTCTCGGGCCGGCACCAGATACGCAGTATTTT. Residues: CASSLGPAPDTQYF. The chain employs TRBV27 and TRBJ2-3; D unclear. CDR1 MNHEY and CDR2 SMNVEV come from the germline V gene (reference sequence). V was trimmed by 5 bases and J by 4 bases, leaving 13 bases between them. This CDR3 is built from 14 residues.

This clone has a handful of counts. The rearrangement links TRBV5-1 to TRBJ2-3, with D possibly TRBD2 on 5 matching bases. Trimming stripped 3 bases from V and 3 bases from J, with 17 bases between. The CDR3 contains 16 residues. Germline assignment: CDR1 SGHRS and CDR2 YFSETQ. The CDR3 loop reads CASSSGGDEGTDTQYF. CDR3 bases: TGCGCCAGCAGCTCCGGAGGAGACGAAGGGACAGATACGCAGTATTTT.

The V and J genes are TRBV4-1 and TRBJ1-5, with D uncertain. Germline V gene sequence: CDR1 MGHRA, CDR2 YSYEKL. This CDR3 spans 15 amino acids. Between the trimmed V and J ends, which lost 4 bases and 1 base, there was a span of 11 bases. CDR3 nucleotides: TGCGCCAGCAGCCTGGACGGAGTCAGCAATCAGCCCCAGCATTTT. Its translation is CASSLDGVSNQPQHF.

The CDR3 protein is CSVEKGFSYNEQFF. The CDR3, as DNA: TGCAGCGTTGAAAAGGGGTTCTCCTACAATGAGCAGTTCTTC. The V gene is TRBV29-1, the J gene TRBJ2-1; D is perhaps TRBD1 (5 bases). Between the trimmed V and J ends, which lost 2 bases and 0 bases, there was a span of 8 bases. Germline-derived CDR1 and CDR2 are SQVTM and ANQGSEA. This CDR3 has 14 residues.

The chain couples TRBV4-3 to TRBJ2-3; TRBD1 matches 10 bases. Trimming cost V 4 bases and J 4 bases; bases outside gene matches: 5. Germline values: CDR1 LGHNA, CDR2 YSLEER. The CDR3 covers 15 residues. CDR3 sequence: CASSRSGTGADTQYF. The CDR3 nucleotides read TGCGCCAGCAGCCGATCCGGGACAGGGGCAGATACGCAGTATTTT.

The chain joins TRBV29-1 to TRBJ1-2, with 7 bases that match TRBD1. Germline CDR1 reads SQVTM; CDR2 reads ANQGSEA. The V gene end was trimmed by 7 bases and the J gene end by 7 bases; junction bases not matched to a gene: 18. CDR3 length equals 15 residues. CDR3 residues: CSAQNLRGSAVGYTF. The CDR3 nucleotides read TGCAGCGCCCAAAACCTCAGGGGGTCAGCGGTTGGCTACACCTTC.

The chain carries TRBV29-1 and TRBJ1-4; no firm D call. The CDR3 is made up of 11 amino acids. Germline-derived CDR1 and CDR2 are SQVTM and ANQGSEA. Trimming pared 4 bases from V and 7 bases from J, leaving 7 bases between. The CDR3 DNA sequence: TGCAGCGTTGCGCTCGGTGAAAAACTGTTTTTT. Protein product: CSVALGEKLFF.

The gene calls are TRBV5-1 and TRBJ2-5; no clear D gene. V was trimmed by 2 bases and J by 2 bases, leaving 10 bases between them. Germline CDR1 SGHRS, CDR2 YFSETQ. The CDR3 runs 14 residues. CDR3 protein: CASSLSAVQETQYF. The DNA of the CDR3 is TGCGCCAGCAGCTTATCGGCAGTTCAAGAGACCCAGTACTTC.

The rearrangement links TRBV11-2 to TRBJ2-1; either TRBD1 or TRBD2 may supply D (5 bases each). The CDR3 contains 16 residues. Between the trimmed V and J ends, which lost 1 base and 0 bases, there was a span of 10 bases. Germline-derived CDR1 and CDR2 are SGHAT and FQNNGV. The CDR3 DNA reads TGTGCCAGCAGCTTAGGCTGGGGGAACTCCTACAATGAGCAGTTCTTC. This sequence encodes CASSLGWGNSYNEQFF.

This clone has only a few counts. CDR3 amino acids: CASSHWTGGVDTQYF. CDR3 DNA sequence: TGCGCCAGCAGCCATTGGACAGGGGGCGTAGATACGCAGTATTTT. This chain links TRBV4-3 with TRBJ2-3, with 11 bases aligning to TRBD1. Looked up from germline, CDR1 is LGHNA and CDR2 is YSLEER. CDR3 length: 15 amino acids. V lost 3 bases to trimming and J lost 5 bases; unmatched junction nucleotides: 4.

This clone was counted a single time. J is TRBJ2-5 and V is TRBV20-1, with no clear D. The CDR3 is 11 residues long. Germline assignment: CDR1 DFQATT and CDR2 SNEGSKA (reference sequence). The V and J ends lost 3 bases and 5 bases respectively, with 7 bases between them. The CDR3 reads CSASGQETQYF. CDR3 coding DNA: TGCAGTGCTAGTGGCCAGGAGACCCAGTACTTC.

The CDR3: CASSSQSGGETQYF. CDR3 nucleotide sequence: TGTGCCAGCAGCTCCCAATCGGGGGGAGAGACCCAGTACTTC. This chain joins TRBV7-2 and TRBJ2-5; 7 nucleotides agree with TRBD2. V trimming: 4 bases; J trimming: 4 bases; junction bases outside the gene matches: 6. Germline V lookup: CDR1 SGHTA, CDR2 FQGNSA. CDR3 length equals 14 residues. Together with reference TRBV7-2 and TRBJ2-5, the CDR3 gives the full variable domain: GAGVSQSPSNKVTEKGKDVELRCDPISGHTALYWYRQSLGQGLEFLIYFQGNSAPDKSGLPSDRFSAERTGGSVSTLTIQRTQQEDSAVYLCASSSQSGGETQYFGPGTRLLVL.

This clone was detected only a few times. The V gene is TRBV29-1, the J gene TRBJ2-3; the match to TRBD1 covers 8 bases. V was pared by 6 bases and J by 0 bases, with 2 bases of the junction left unmatched. This CDR3 has 13 amino acids. CDR1 is SQVTM and CDR2 is ANQGSEA in the germline V gene. The DNA for the CDR3 is TGCAGCGTAAGACAGGGGAGCACAGATACGCAGTATTTT. Protein sequence: CSVRQGSTDTQYF.

The chain recombines TRBV4-1 with TRBJ2-3; the D call may be TRBD1 or TRBD2 (5 bases each). The V gene's germline CDR1 is MGHRA and CDR2 YSYEKL. This CDR3 is 17 amino acids long. Trimming removed 1 base from V and 0 bases from J, with 14 bases in between. The CDR3 here is CASSQAKQEDSTDTQYF. In DNA, the CDR3 is TGCGCCAGCAGCCAAGCCAAACAGGAGGATAGCACAGATACGCAGTATTTT.

This clone was detected a few times. The chain is built from TRBV2 and TRBJ2-3; a weak D match, TRBD2 (5 bases). Trimming shortened V by 3 bases and J by 0 bases, and 7 bases separated the two germline ends. Germline V gene sequence: CDR1 SNHLY, CDR2 FYNNEI. The CDR3 has 14 residues. The CDR3 sequence: CASSDGISTDTQYF. As DNA, the CDR3 is TGTGCCAGCAGTGACGGGATTAGCACAGATACGCAGTATTTT. Full variable domain (rest looked up from reference TRBV2 and TRBJ2-3): EPEVTQTPSHQVTQMGQEVILRCVPISNHLYFYWYRQILGQKVEFLVSFYNNEISEKSEIFDDQFSVERPDGSNFTLKIRSTKLEDSAMYFCASSDGISTDTQYFGPGTRLTVL.

The J gene is TRBJ1-6, the V gene TRBV10-3; possibly TRBD1 for D (6 bases). Germline CDR1 reads ENHRY; CDR2 reads SYGVKD. The CDR3 consists of 12 residues. The V end was cut by 8 bases, the J end by 10 bases, with 12 bases between. CDR3 DNA: TGTGCCATCGCAGGGGAAGGATCACCCCTCCACTTT. This encodes CAIAGEGSPLHF.

The chain joins TRBV29-1 to TRBJ1-3, with D maybe TRBD1 (5 bases). This CDR3 contains 14 residues. Germline V gene lookup returns CDR1 SQVTM and CDR2 ANQGSEA. V was pared by 4 bases and J by 3 bases, with 13 bases between. In DNA form, the CDR3 reads TGCAGCGTTGTTCAGGGAATGTATGGAAACACCATATATTTT. This encodes CSVVQGMYGNTIYF.

The chain couples TRBV29-1 to TRBJ1-1, with 12 positions matching TRBD1. The ends lost 8 bases at V and 2 bases at J; junction bases unmatched: 9. The length of the CDR3 is 15 residues. Germline CDR1 SQVTM, CDR2 ANQGSEA. CDR3 coding DNA: TGCAGCACTGAGGGGACAGGGGGCGCAAACACTGAAGCTTTCTTT. Translation: CSTEGTGGANTEAFF.

This clone has only a few counts. This chain joins TRBV2 and TRBJ2-7; 11 bases fit TRBD1. The CDR3 is 15 amino acids. Germline CDR1 SNHLY, CDR2 FYNNEI. With V trimmed by 5 bases and J by 0 bases, 3 bases remained unmatched. This CDR3 reads CASSTGQGASYEQYF. CDR3 nucleotide sequence: TGTGCCAGCAGTACCGGACAGGGGGCCTCCTACGAGCAGTACTTC. The full variable domain, completed using reference TRBV2 and TRBJ2-7, is EPEVTQTPSHQVTQMGQEVILRCVPISNHLYFYWYRQILGQKVEFLVSFYNNEISEKSEIFDDQFSVERPDGSNFTLKIRSTKLEDSAMYFCASSTGQGASYEQYFGPGTRLTVT.

This clone showed up just a few times. The V and J genes are TRBV29-1 and TRBJ2-2; D may be TRBD1 (6 bases). There are 12 residues in the CDR3. V was pared by 7 bases and J by 3 bases, with 9 bases between. In germline, CDR1 is SQVTM, CDR2 ANQGSEA. The CDR3 loop reads CSAGQYTGELFF. In DNA, the CDR3 is TGCAGCGCCGGACAGTACACCGGGGAGCTGTTTTTT.

This chain connects TRBV25-1 to TRBJ1-4; TRBD1 is a possible D gene (6 bases). The germline CDR1 and CDR2 sequences are MGHDK and SYGVNS. V was clipped by 4 bases and J by 7 bases, with 10 bases between them. The CDR3 runs to 13 residues. This CDR3 is CASSGLQGEKLFF. CDR3 nucleotides: TGTGCCAGCAGTGGGTTACAGGGTGAAAAACTGTTTTTT.

This clone was detected a few times. The J gene is TRBJ2-5, the V gene TRBV4-1; D is uncertain. Germline V gives CDR1 MGHRA, CDR2 YSYEKL. The CDR3 is made up of 16 amino acids. Trimming took off 0 bases at V and 5 bases at J, with 16 bases between the two ends. This CDR3 is CASSQESPASKETQYF. CDR3 DNA: TGCGCCAGCAGCCAAGAGTCGCCAGCGAGTAAGGAGACCCAGTACTTC.

V and J are TRBV13 and TRBJ1-1, with D uncertain. The CDR3 spans 13 residues. V was cut by 8 bases and J by 2 bases, with 12 bases left in between. Germline loops: CDR1 PRHDT, CDR2 FYEKMQ (reference sequence). CDR3: CASRLGVNTEAFF. Written as DNA, the CDR3 is TGTGCCAGCCGTCTTGGGGTTAACACTGAAGCTTTCTTT. The variable domain in full, with the rest retrieved from reference TRBV13 and TRBJ1-1, is AAGVIQSPRHLIKEKRETATLKCYPIPRHDTVYWYQQGPGQDPQFLISFYEKMQSDKGSIPDRFSAQQFSDYHSELNMSSLELGDSALYFCASRLGVNTEAFFGQGTRLTVV.

The genes are TRBV27 and TRBJ2-1; 8 nucleotides agree with TRBD2. Germline values: CDR1 MNHEY, CDR2 SMNVEV (reference sequence). This CDR3 has 18 amino acids. J was trimmed by 0 bases and V by 3 bases; bases with no gene match: 10. The CDR3 nucleotides read TGTGCCAGCAGTTTGCCTACGTCCAGCGGGAGCTCCTACAATGAGCAGTTCTTC. Translation: CASSLPTSSGSSYNEQFF.

This clone was seen only a few times. V and J are TRBV2 and TRBJ1-4; D not resolved. The CDR3 spans 15 residues. Germline CDR1 reads SNHLY; CDR2 reads FYNNEI. The ends were cut back, 5 bases at V and 4 bases at J, with 14 bases in the middle. The CDR3 loop is CASSRIEPFNEKLFF. The CDR3 nucleotides read TGTGCCAGCAGTCGAATCGAACCCTTTAATGAAAAACTGTTTTTT.